Shown below are 9 T cell receptor beta chains from a single sample sequenced in a study of T cell responses to AZD1222 COVID-19 vaccine. Sequenced by immunoSEQ multiplex PCR; TCRdb stores in-frame clones only, minus some. The sample includes roughly 180,000 clones, 80% to 95% of them seen just once. Sequenced material: peripheral blood, taken 28 days after the second dose of the MenACWY control vaccine. Receptor source: an adult who received the MenACWY meningococcal vaccine as a control.

In this sample, this clone turned up once. The rearrangement links TRBV9 to TRBJ2-5; 11 bases align to TRBD2. Looked up from germline, CDR1 is SGDLS and CDR2 is YYNGEE. The CDR3 has 16 amino acids. J lost 5 bases, V lost 4 bases, and 10 bases had no gene match. CDR3 residues: CASSSVASGGLETQYF. Written as DNA, the CDR3 is TGTGCCAGCAGCTCAGTGGCTAGCGGGGGGTTGGAGACCCAGTACTTC.

This clone was recorded once. The chain joins TRBV4-2 to TRBJ1-5; D not certain. The CDR3 extends over 15 amino acids. Germline loops: CDR1 LGHNA, CDR2 YNFKEQ. The germline V and J ends were trimmed by 5 bases and 4 bases, with 15 bases remaining between them. CDR3 sequence reads: CASSLEKAGNQPQHF. For the CDR3, the DNA is TGTGCCAGCAGCTTAGAAAAAGCGGGAAATCAGCCCCAGCATTTT.

V and J are TRBV18 and TRBJ2-1, with 14 bases that match TRBD2. CDR1 is KGHSH and CDR2 is LQKENI in the germline V gene. This CDR3 is built from 14 residues. The J segment lost 6 bases and the V segment lost 6 bases, leaving 1 base of the junction unmatched. CDR3: CASSGTSGGNEQFF. The CDR3 DNA sequence: TGTGCCAGCTCCGGGACTAGCGGGGGCAATGAGCAGTTCTTC.

The rearrangement uses TRBV6-5 and TRBJ1-3; D is undetermined. Trimming stripped 5 bases from V and 1 base from J, with 9 bases between. The CDR3 is 14 amino acids. Germline values: CDR1 MNHEY, CDR2 SVGAGI. The CDR3 DNA is TGTGCCAGCAGTATTTCTAGGTCTGGAAACACCATATATTTT. This sequence encodes CASSISRSGNTIYF.

For this clone: Distinct nucleotide sequences in the sample also encode this CDR3. J is TRBJ1-4 and V is TRBV7-8; TRBD1 might be the D (6 bases). This CDR3 comprises 13 residues. V lost 1 base, J lost 8 bases, and 8 bases lay in between. The germline gives CDR1 SGHVS, CDR2 FQNEAQ. The CDR3 sequence: CASSLDRAEKLFF. The CDR3 coding sequence is TGTGCCAGCAGCTTAGACAGGGCAGAAAAACTGTTTTTT.

V gene TRBV19 combines with J gene TRBJ1-2; 9 bases fit TRBD1. The trim removed 1 base at V and 2 bases at J, leaving 20 bases unmatched. This CDR3 is built from 21 residues. Germline V CDR1 and CDR2: LNHDA, SQIVND (reference sequence). The CDR3 DNA reads as TGTGCCAGTAGTATAGGAGGGGGTTCGGCCCTGGACAGGGGTGAGAACTATGGCTACACCTTC. Translation gives CASSIGGGSALDRGENYGYTF.

CDR3 sequence: CASSFRRDGYTF. DNA of the CDR3: TGTGCCAGCAGTTTTCGGCGGGATGGCTACACCTTC. V and J are TRBV7-9 and TRBJ1-2; D ambiguous. Germline V gene lookup returns CDR1 SEHNR and CDR2 FQNEAQ (reference sequence). With 6 bases removed from V and 6 bases from J, the gap between germline ends came to 11 bases. The length of the CDR3 is 12 residues. The full variable domain, completed using reference TRBV7-9 and TRBJ1-2, is DTGVSQNPRHKITKRGQNVTFRCDPISEHNRLYWYRQTLGQGPEFLTYFQNEAQLEKSRLLSDRFSAERPKGSFSTLEIQRTEQGDSAMYLCASSFRRDGYTFGSGTRLTVV.

The chain links TRBV29-1 to TRBJ2-2, with D possibly TRBD1 on 12 matching bases. Trimming removed 7 bases at V and 6 bases at J, with 36 bases between. The CDR3 loop spans 20 amino acids. The V gene's germline CDR1 is SQVTM and CDR2 ANQGSEA. CDR3 region: CSAQGQGAETSGVWPGELFF. CDR3 nucleotides: TGCAGCGCCCAGGGACAGGGGGCCGAGACTAGCGGGGTCTGGCCCGGGGAGCTGTTTTTT.

As DNA, the CDR3 is TGTGCCAGCAGCCCGGCCCTGTTGGCGGATACGCAGTATTTT. Its protein product is CASSPALLADTQYF. The chain uses TRBV7-9 and TRBJ2-3; D remains ambiguous. The CDR3 runs 14 residues. The V gene's germline CDR1 is SEHNR and CDR2 FQNEAQ (reference sequence). V shed 5 bases and J shed 6 bases, with 15 bases lying between them.